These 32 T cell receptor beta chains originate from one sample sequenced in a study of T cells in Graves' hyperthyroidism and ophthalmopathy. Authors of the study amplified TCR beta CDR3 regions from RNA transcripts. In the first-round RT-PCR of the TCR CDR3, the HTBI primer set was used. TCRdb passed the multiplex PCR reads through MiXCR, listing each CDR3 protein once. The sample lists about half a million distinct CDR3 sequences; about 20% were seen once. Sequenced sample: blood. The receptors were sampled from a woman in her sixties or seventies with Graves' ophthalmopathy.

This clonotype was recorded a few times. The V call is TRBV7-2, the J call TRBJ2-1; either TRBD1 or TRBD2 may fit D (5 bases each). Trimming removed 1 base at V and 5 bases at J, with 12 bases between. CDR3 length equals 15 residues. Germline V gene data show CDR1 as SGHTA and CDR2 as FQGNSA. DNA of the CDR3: TGTGCCAGCAGCTTAGTAGCAAGGGGACACAATGAGCAGTTCTTC. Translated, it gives CASSLVARGHNEQFF. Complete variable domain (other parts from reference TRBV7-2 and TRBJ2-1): GAGVSQSPSNKVTEKGKDVELRCDPISGHTALYWYRQSLGQGLEFLIYFQGNSAPDKSGLPSDRFSAERTGGSVSTLTIQRTQQEDSAVYLCASSLVARGHNEQFFGPGTRLTVL.

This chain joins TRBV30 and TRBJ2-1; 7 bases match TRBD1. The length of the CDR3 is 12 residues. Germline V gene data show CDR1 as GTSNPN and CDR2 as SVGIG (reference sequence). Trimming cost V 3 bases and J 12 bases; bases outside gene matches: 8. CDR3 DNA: TGTGCCTGGAGCGATCAGAACAGGGGGCAGTTCTTC. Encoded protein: CAWSDQNRGQFF.

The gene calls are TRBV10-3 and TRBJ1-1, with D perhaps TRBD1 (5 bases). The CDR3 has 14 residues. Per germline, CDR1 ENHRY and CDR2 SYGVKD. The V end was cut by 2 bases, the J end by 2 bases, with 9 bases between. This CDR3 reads CAISEVDRNTEAFF. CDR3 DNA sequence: TGTGCCATCAGTGAGGTTGACAGAAACACTGAAGCTTTCTTT.

The CDR3 region is CASSVDRGSYNEQFF. The CDR3 DNA follows: TGTGCCAGCAGCGTAGATAGGGGCTCCTACAATGAGCAGTTCTTC. The J gene is TRBJ2-1, the V gene TRBV9; maybe TRBD1 (5 bases). The CDR3 spans 15 residues. Germline V gives CDR1 SGDLS, CDR2 YYNGEE. V dropped 0 bases and J dropped 0 bases, with 7 bases sitting between them.

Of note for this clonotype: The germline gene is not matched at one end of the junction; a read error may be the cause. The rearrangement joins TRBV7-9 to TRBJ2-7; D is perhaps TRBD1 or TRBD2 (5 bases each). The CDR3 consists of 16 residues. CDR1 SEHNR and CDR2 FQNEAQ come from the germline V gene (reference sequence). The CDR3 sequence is CACSTPTGTNPYEQYF. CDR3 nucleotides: TGTGCCTGCAGCACACCAACCGGGACGAATCCTTACGAGCAGTACTTC.

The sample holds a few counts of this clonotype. In DNA, the CDR3 is TGCGCCAGCAGCTTGGAACAGGACATCTACGAGCAGTACTTC. The encoded protein is CASSLEQDIYEQYF. The chain links TRBV5-1 to TRBJ2-7; D is possibly TRBD1 (5 bases). The V gene lost 0 bases and the J gene lost 3 bases, with 10 bases spanning the gap. Looked up from germline, CDR1 is SGHRS and CDR2 is YFSETQ. The CDR3 loop spans 14 amino acids.

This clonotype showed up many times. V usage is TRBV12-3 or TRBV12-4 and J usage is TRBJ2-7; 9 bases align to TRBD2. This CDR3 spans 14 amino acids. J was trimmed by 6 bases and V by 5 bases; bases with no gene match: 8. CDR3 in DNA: TGTGCCAGCAGTCTACTAGCGGGTCTTGGCGAGCAGTACTTC. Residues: CASSLLAGLGEQYF.

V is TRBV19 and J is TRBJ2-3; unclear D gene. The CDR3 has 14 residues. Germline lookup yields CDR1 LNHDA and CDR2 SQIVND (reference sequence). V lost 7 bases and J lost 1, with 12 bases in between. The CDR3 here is CASTAGSGTDTQYF. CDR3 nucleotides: TGTGCCAGTACCGCCGGAAGTGGCACAGATACGCAGTATTTT.

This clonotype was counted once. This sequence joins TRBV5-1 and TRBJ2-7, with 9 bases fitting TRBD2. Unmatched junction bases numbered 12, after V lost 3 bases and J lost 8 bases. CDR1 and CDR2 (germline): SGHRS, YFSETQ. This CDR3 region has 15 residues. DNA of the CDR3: TGCGCCAGCAGCTCCCCCGGGACTAGCTCGGCCAAGCAGTACTTC. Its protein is CASSSPGTSSAKQYF.

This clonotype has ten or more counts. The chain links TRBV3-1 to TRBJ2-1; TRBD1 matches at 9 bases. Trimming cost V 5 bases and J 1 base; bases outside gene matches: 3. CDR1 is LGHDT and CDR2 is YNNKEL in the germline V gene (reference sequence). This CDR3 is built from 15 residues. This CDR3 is CASSFGQGSYNEQFF. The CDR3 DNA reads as TGTGCCAGCAGCTTTGGACAGGGGTCCTACAATGAGCAGTTCTTC.

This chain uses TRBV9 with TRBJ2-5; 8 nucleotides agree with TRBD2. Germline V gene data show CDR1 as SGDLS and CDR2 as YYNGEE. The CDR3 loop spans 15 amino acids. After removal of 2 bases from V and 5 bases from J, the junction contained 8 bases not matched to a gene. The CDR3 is CASSVVSGISETQYF. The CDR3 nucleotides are TGTGCCAGCAGCGTTGTTAGCGGGATCAGTGAGACCCAGTACTTC.

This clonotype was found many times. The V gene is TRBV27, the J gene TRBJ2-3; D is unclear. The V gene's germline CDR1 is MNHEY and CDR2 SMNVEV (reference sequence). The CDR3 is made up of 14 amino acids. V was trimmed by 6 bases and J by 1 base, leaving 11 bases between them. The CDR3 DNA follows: TGTGCCAGCAGGAAGCTACTCCGCACAGATACGCAGTATTTT. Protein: CASRKLLRTDTQYF.

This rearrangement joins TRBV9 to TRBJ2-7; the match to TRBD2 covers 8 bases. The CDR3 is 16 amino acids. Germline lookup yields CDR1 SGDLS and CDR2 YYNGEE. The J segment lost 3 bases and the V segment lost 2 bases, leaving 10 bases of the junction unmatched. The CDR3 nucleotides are TGTGCCAGCAGCGTCGGAGCGGGAGTAAAGAGCTACGAGCAGTACTTC. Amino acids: CASSVGAGVKSYEQYF.

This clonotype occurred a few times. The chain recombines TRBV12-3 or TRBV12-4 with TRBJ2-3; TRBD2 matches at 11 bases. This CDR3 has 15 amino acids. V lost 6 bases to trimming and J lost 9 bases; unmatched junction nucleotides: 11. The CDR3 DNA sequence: TGTGCCAGCAGAAATAGCGGGAGGGGGGCGGGGACGCAGTATTTT. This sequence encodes CASRNSGRGAGTQYF.

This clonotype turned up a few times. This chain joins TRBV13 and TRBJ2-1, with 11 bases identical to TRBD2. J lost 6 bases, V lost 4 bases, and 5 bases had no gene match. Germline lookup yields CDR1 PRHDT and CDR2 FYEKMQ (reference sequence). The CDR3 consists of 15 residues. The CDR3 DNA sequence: TGTGCCAGCAGCTCACTAGCGGGAGTTGGCAATGAGCAGTTCTTC. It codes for CASSSLAGVGNEQFF.

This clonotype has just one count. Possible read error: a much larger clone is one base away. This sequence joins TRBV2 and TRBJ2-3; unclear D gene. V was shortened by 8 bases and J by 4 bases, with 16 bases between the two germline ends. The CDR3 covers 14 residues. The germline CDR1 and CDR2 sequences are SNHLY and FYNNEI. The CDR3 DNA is TGTGCCAGCGGTATAAGCGACAACTCAGATACGCAGTATTTT. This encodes CASGISDNSDTQYF.

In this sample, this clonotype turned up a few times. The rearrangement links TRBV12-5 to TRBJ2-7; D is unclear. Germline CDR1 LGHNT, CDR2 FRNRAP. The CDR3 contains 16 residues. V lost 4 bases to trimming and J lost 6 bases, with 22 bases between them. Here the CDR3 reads CASGSHNNPLTSEQYF. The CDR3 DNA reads TGTGCTAGTGGTTCCCACAACAATCCCTTGACGAGCGAGCAGTACTTC. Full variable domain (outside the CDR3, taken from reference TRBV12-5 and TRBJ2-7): DARVTQTPRHKVTEMGQEVTMRCQPILGHNTVFWYRQTMMQGLELLAYFRNRAPLDDSGMPKDRFSAEMPDATLATLKIQPSEPRDSAVYFCASGSHNNPLTSEQYFGPGTRLTVT.

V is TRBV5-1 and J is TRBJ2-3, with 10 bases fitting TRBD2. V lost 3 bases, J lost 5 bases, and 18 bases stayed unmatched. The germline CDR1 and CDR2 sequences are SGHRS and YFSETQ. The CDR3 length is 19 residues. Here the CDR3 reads CASSYSVLAGAASLDTQYF. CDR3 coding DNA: TGCGCCAGCAGCTATTCCGTTCTAGCGGGAGCAGCATCGTTAGATACGCAGTATTTT.

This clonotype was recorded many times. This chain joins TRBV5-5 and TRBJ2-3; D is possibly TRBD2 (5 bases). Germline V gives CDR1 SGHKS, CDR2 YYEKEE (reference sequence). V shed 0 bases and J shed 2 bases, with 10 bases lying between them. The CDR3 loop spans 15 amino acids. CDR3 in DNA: TGTGCCAGCAGCTTGGCGGACTCTTCCACAGATACGCAGTATTTT. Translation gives CASSLADSSTDTQYF. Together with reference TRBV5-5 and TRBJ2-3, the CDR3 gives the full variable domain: DAGVTQSPTHLIKTRGQQVTLRCSPISGHKSVSWYQQVLGQGPQFIFQYYEKEERGRGNFPDRFSARQFPNYSSELNVNALLLGDSALYLCASSLADSSTDTQYFGPGTRLTVL.

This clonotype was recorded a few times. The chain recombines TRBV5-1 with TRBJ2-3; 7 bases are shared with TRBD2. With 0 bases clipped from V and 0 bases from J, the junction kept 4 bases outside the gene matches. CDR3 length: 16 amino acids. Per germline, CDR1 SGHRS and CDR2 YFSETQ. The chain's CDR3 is CASSLGLAASTDTQYF. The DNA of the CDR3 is TGCGCCAGCAGCTTGGGGCTAGCGGCGAGCACAGATACGCAGTATTTT.

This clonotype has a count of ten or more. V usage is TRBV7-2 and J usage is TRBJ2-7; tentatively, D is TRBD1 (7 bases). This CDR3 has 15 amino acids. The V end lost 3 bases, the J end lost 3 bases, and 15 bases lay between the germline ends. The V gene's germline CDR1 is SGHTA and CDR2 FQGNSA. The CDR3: CASSFQAGGSYEQYF. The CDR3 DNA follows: TGTGCCAGCAGCTTCCAAGCAGGGGGGAGCTACGAGCAGTACTTC.

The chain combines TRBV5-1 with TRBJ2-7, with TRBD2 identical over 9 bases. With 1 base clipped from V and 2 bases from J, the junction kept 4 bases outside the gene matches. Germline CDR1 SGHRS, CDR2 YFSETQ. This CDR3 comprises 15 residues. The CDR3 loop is CASSLMVAGAYEQYF. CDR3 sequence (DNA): TGCGCCAGCAGCTTGATGGTAGCGGGAGCCTACGAGCAGTACTTC.

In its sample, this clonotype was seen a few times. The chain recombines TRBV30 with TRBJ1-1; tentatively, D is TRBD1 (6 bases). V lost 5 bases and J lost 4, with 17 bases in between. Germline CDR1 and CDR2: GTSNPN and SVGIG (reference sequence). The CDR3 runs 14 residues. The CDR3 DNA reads TGTGCCTGGCGCCTTCAGGGGTCGGGCACTGAAGCTTTCTTT. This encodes CAWRLQGSGTEAFF.

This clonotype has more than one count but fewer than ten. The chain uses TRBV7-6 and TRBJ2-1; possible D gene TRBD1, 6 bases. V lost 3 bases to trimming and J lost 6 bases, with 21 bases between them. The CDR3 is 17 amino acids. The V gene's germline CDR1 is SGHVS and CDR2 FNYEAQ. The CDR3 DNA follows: TGTGCCAGCAGCTTTGGGGTCGGAGGCCCCAGGGGCAATGAGCAGTTCTTC. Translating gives CASSFGVGGPRGNEQFF.

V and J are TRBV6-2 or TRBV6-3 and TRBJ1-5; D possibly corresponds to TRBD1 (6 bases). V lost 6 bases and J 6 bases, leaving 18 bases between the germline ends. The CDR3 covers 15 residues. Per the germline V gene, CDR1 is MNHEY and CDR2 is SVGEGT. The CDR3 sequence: CASSTSGASFQPQHF. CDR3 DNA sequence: TGTGCCAGCAGCACCTCAGGGGCGAGTTTTCAGCCCCAGCATTTT.

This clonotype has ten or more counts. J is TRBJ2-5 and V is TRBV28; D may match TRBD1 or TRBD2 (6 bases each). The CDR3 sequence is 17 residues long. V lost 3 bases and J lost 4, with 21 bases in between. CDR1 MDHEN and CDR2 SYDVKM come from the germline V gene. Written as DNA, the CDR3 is TGTGCCAGCAGTTTGATCTTGACCTTGAGGGGGGTAGAGACCCAGTACTTC. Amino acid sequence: CASSLILTLRGVETQYF.

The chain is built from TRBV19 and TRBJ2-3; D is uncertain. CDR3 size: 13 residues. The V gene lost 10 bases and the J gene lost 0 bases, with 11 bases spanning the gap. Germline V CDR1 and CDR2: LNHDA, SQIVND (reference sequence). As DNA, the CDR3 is TGTGCCACCAGGCCCGGAAGCACAGATACGCAGTATTTT. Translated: CATRPGSTDTQYF.

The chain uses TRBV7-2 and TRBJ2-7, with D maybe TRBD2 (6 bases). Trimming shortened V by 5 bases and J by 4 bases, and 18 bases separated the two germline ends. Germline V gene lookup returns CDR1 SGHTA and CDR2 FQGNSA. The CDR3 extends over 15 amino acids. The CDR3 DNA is TGTGCCAGCAGCGTCCCCGAGACTAGTTGGTACGAGCAGTACTTC. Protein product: CASSVPETSWYEQYF.

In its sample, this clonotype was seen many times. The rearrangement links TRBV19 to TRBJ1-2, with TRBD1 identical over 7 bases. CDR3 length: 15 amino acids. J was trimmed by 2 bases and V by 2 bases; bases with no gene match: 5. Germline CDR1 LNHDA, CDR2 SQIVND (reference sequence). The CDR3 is CASSIRGQANYGYTF. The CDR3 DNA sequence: TGTGCCAGTAGTATAAGGGGGCAGGCGAACTATGGCTACACCTTC. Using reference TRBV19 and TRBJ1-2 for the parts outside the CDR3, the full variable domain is DGGITQSPKYLFRKEGQNVTLSCEQNLNHDAMYWYRQDPGQGLRLIYYSQIVNDFQKGDIAEGYSVSREKKESFPLTVTSAQKNPTAFYLCASSIRGQANYGYTFGSGTRLTVV.

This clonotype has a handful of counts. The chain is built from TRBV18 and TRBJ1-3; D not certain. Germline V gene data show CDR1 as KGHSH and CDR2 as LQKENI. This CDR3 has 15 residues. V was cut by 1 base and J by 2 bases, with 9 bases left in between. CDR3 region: CASSPRAIPGNTIYF. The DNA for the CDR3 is TGTGCCAGCTCACCACGCGCTATACCTGGAAACACCATATATTTT. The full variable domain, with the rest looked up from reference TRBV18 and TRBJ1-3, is NAGVMQNPRHLVRRRGQEARLRCSPMKGHSHVYWYRQLPEEGLKFMVYLQKENIIDESGMPKERFSAEFPKEGPSILRIQQVVRGDSAAYFCASSPRAIPGNTIYFGEGSWLTVV.

CDR3 loop: CASSLAAGYTEAFF. Written as DNA, the CDR3 is TGTGCCAGCAGCTTAGCGGCAGGATACACTGAAGCTTTCTTT. V usage is TRBV7-9 and J usage is TRBJ1-1; D gene ambiguous. V was cut by 0 bases and J by 3 bases, with 8 bases left in between. The CDR3 is 14 residues long. Germline CDR1 reads SEHNR; CDR2 reads FQNEAQ (reference sequence).

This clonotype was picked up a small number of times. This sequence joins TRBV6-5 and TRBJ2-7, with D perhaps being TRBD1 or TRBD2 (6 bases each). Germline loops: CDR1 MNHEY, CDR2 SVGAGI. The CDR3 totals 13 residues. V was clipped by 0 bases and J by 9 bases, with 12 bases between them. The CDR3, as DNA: TGTGCCAGCAGTTACTCAGAGGGGGGCGGGCAGTACTTC. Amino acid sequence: CASSYSEGGGQYF.